This T cell receptor (beta chain) was observed in a study of identifying expanded T cells in peripheral blood. Findings and limits, study-wide: Across healthy donors, higher total template counts meant significantly greater roughly 2-week count variance. About 1.2 clones differed between technical replicates, versus roughly 16 and 20 over time.

This clone was counted a single time. Antigen: not known. Germline V gene sequence: CDR1 SGHNT, CDR2 YYREEE (reference sequence). The CDR3 totals 15 residues. The V segment lost 0 bases and the J segment 6 bases; nucleotides outside the gene matches: 2. Measured with immunoSEQ multiplex PCR; TCRdb has only the in-frame clones, and not every one. The sample yields around 66,000 clones, about 90% seen once. No infections or other immune events were documented during collection. Sequenced material: blood. The TCR was taken from a person aged 18-70 years in good health. V gene TRBV5-4 combines with J gene TRBJ2-2, with 10 bases matching TRBD1. Here the CDR3 DNA reads TGTGCCAGCAGCTTGGTAGGGACAGGGGCCGGGGAGCTGTTTTTT. This gives the protein CASSLVGTGAGELFF. Drawing the rest from reference TRBV5-4 and TRBJ2-2, the complete variable domain is ETGVTQSPTHLIKTRGQQVTLRCSSQSGHNTVSWYQQALGQGPQFIFQYYREEENGRGNFPPRFSGLQFPNYSSELNVNALELDDSALYLCASSLVGTGAGELFFGEGSRLTVL.